Presented here are 18 T cell receptor beta chains from one specimen sequenced in a study of shared clonotypes between healthy human individuals. Data came from immunoSEQ multiplex PCR; TCRdb stores just in-frame clones and leaves some out. This sample has about 2.3 million clones, with under 95% found just once. Sequencing input: naive CD4+ T cells from PBMCs. Subset indicated: CD45RA+ positively selected. These receptors were obtained from a man aged 18 to 30 in good health. Some clones in this sample may be carry-over from other donors' samples.

This rearrangement joins TRBV12-5 to TRBJ2-3; D gene ambiguous. This CDR3 is built from 12 residues. V dropped 5 bases and J dropped 4 bases, with 7 bases sitting between them. Germline CDR1 reads LGHNT; CDR2 reads FRNRAP. CDR3 nucleotides: TGTGCTAGTGGTCCCGGGTCAGATACGCAGTATTTT. Translation gives CASGPGSDTQYF. The variable domain in full, with the rest retrieved from reference TRBV12-5 and TRBJ2-3, is DARVTQTPRHKVTEMGQEVTMRCQPILGHNTVFWYRQTMMQGLELLAYFRNRAPLDDSGMPKDRFSAEMPDATLATLKIQPSEPRDSAVYFCASGPGSDTQYFGPGTRLTVL.

This chain uses TRBV30 with TRBJ2-5; D not certain. The CDR3 extends over 13 amino acids. The V and J ends lost 0 bases and 2 bases respectively, with 7 bases between them. Germline CDR1 GTSNPN, CDR2 SVGIG (reference sequence). The CDR3 sequence is CAWSVTIQETQYF. In DNA, the CDR3 is TGTGCCTGGAGTGTAACGATACAAGAGACCCAGTACTTC.

As regards this clone: The sample has other DNA sequences that encode this CDR3 too. The chain carries TRBV28 and TRBJ1-5; the D gene is possibly TRBD1 (6 bases). This CDR3 region has 13 residues. V lost 5 bases and J lost 4, with 9 bases in between. From germline, CDR1 is MDHEN and CDR2 SYDVKM. The CDR3 is CASSKDRNQPQHF. CDR3 coding DNA: TGTGCCAGCAGTAAGGACAGAAATCAGCCCCAGCATTTT.

The chain uses TRBV7-9 and TRBJ1-1; TRBD1 aligns across 8 bases. In germline, CDR1 is SEHNR, CDR2 FQNEAQ (reference sequence). The V gene end was trimmed by 1 base and the J gene end by 3 bases; junction bases not matched to a gene: 7. This CDR3 contains 16 residues. The CDR3 DNA sequence: TGTGCCAGCAGCTTAGAGCGGACAGGGACCGACACTGAAGCTTTCTTT. This codes for CASSLERTGTDTEAFF.

In regard to this clone: At the DNA level, this CDR3 is encoded by other sequences in the same sample as well. The rearrangement uses TRBV28 and TRBJ1-5; no firm D call. This CDR3 is 12 amino acids long. V gave up 6 bases and J gave up 4 bases, with 7 bases separating them. Germline-derived CDR1 and CDR2 are MDHEN and SYDVKM. The CDR3 DNA follows: TGTGCCAGCAGATCCCGTAATCAGCCCCAGCATTTT. It is translated as CASRSRNQPQHF.

This chain links TRBV15 with TRBJ1-1; a weak D match, TRBD1 (5 bases). V gave up 5 bases and J gave up 1 base, with 14 bases separating them. Germline V lookup: CDR1 LNHNV, CDR2 YYDKDF (reference sequence). CDR3 length: 15 amino acids. CDR3 loop: CATSAPGTRNTEAFF. CDR3 nucleotide sequence: TGTGCCACCAGCGCTCCCGGGACTCGGAACACTGAAGCTTTCTTT.

Note on this clone: This sample includes further DNA sequences coding for the same CDR3. The chain carries TRBV7-3 and TRBJ2-5; 13 positions agree with TRBD2. With V trimmed by 2 bases and J by 4 bases, 4 bases remained unmatched. CDR1 SGHTA and CDR2 FQGTGA come from the germline V gene. The length of the CDR3 is 16 residues. The CDR3 sequence: CASSLGTSGKGETQYF. CDR3 DNA sequence: TGTGCCAGCAGCTTAGGGACTAGCGGGAAGGGAGAGACCCAGTACTTC.

CDR3 DNA: TGCAGCGTTGCCAGGGGAGTCACAGATACGCAGTATTTT. Translation gives CSVARGVTDTQYF. This sequence joins TRBV29-1 and TRBJ2-3; tentatively, D is TRBD1 (6 bases). The V and J ends lost 4 bases and 2 bases respectively, with 10 bases between them. Germline V lookup: CDR1 SQVTM, CDR2 ANQGSEA. There are 13 residues in the CDR3.

This chain connects TRBV11-1 to TRBJ2-1, with 7 bases aligning to TRBD2. CDR3 length equals 15 residues. Germline CDR1 and CDR2: SGHAT and FQDESV (reference sequence). The J segment lost 2 bases and the V segment lost 5 bases, leaving 6 bases of the junction unmatched. In nucleotides, the CDR3 is TGTGCCAGCAGCGACTCGCTAGCGGCCTACAATGAGCAGTTCTTC. Its translation is CASSDSLAAYNEQFF.

The V gene is TRBV25-1, the J gene TRBJ2-3, with 7 bases that match TRBD1. CDR3 size: 14 residues. The V gene end was trimmed by 3 bases and the J gene end by 11 bases; junction bases not matched to a gene: 11. Germline-derived CDR1 and CDR2 are MGHDK and SYGVNS. The CDR3, as DNA: TGTGCCAGCAGTGATCCAAGGGGGCGCATAGTGCAGTATTTT. Its protein is CASSDPRGRIVQYF. The whole variable domain, filled in from reference TRBV25-1 and TRBJ2-3, reads EADIYQTPRYLVIGTGKKITLECSQTMGHDKMYWYQQDPGMELHLIHYSYGVNSTEKGDLSSESTVSRIRTEHFPLTLESARPSHTSQYLCASSDPRGRIVQYFGPGTRLTVL.

As to this clone: Additional DNA sequences in this sample encode the identical CDR3. The chain couples TRBV5-1 to TRBJ1-1; no definite D call. The CDR3 is 13 amino acids. Trimming removed 1 base at V and 4 bases at J, with 8 bases between. CDR1 SGHRS and CDR2 YFSETQ come from the germline V gene. CDR3 protein: CASSLQGSTEAFF. CDR3 bases: TGCGCCAGCAGCTTGCAAGGTAGCACTGAAGCTTTCTTT.

The rearrangement joins TRBV30 to TRBJ2-1; maybe TRBD2 (6 bases). This CDR3 is 11 amino acids long. CDR1 GTSNPN and CDR2 SVGIG come from the germline V gene (reference sequence). V lost 1 base, J lost 15 bases, and 13 bases lay in between. DNA for the CDR3: TGTGCCTGGAGTGCCGGGGGAACGCTGTTCTTC. This sequence encodes CAWSAGGTLFF. Drawing the rest from reference TRBV30 and TRBJ2-1, the complete variable domain is SQTIHQWPATLVQPVGSPLSLECTVEGTSNPNLYWYRQAAGRGLQLLFYSVGIGQISSEVPQNLSASRPQDRQFILSSKKLLLSDSGFYLCAWSAGGTLFFGPGTRLTVL.

This clone occurred once. The rearrangement links TRBV6-4 to TRBJ2-1; the match to TRBD2 covers 7 bases. With 3 bases clipped from V and 2 bases from J, the junction kept 7 bases outside the gene matches. CDR3 length: 16 residues. In germline, CDR1 is MRHNA, CDR2 SNTAGT. This chain's CDR3 is CASSEAPGLTYNEQFF. The DNA for the CDR3 is TGTGCCAGCAGTGAGGCCCCGGGACTAACCTACAATGAGCAGTTCTTC.

The chain joins TRBV7-3 to TRBJ2-1; D gene uncertain. V was cut by 4 bases and J by 0 bases, with 13 bases left in between. Germline CDR1 SGHTA, CDR2 FQGTGA. The CDR3 consists of 16 residues. CDR3 loop: CASSSRRASSYNEQFF. As DNA, the CDR3 is TGTGCCAGCAGCTCTCGTCGTGCCAGCTCCTACAATGAGCAGTTCTTC.

The CDR3 region is CASSLGSGRAREQYF. The DNA of the CDR3 is TGTGCCAGCAGTCTTGGGAGCGGGAGGGCTAGGGAGCAGTACTTC. The chain combines TRBV28 with TRBJ2-7; 10 bases agree with TRBD2. V trimming: 5 bases; J trimming: 7 bases; junction bases outside the gene matches: 11. Germline-derived CDR1 and CDR2 are MDHEN and SYDVKM. This CDR3 spans 15 amino acids.

The chain uses TRBV10-2 and TRBJ2-1; a weak D match, TRBD2 (5 bases). Germline V gene lookup returns CDR1 WSHSY and CDR2 SAAADI. The CDR3 has 16 amino acids. Trimming pared 4 bases from V and 9 bases from J, leaving 22 bases between. In nucleotides, the CDR3 is TGCGCCAGCAGTGGCTCCTTACTTACTAGGCCGGGTGAGCAGTTCTTC. This translates into CASSGSLLTRPGEQFF.

The CDR3 nucleotides read TGTGCCAGCACCCCTGGGGGCTCTGTCTACACCTTC. Its translation: CASTPGGSVYTF. V gene TRBV7-9 combines with J gene TRBJ1-2, with TRBD1 as a possible D gene (6 bases). Trimming took 7 bases from V and 10 from J, leaving 16 bases between them. This CDR3 has 12 amino acids. CDR1 SEHNR and CDR2 FQNEAQ come from the germline V gene (reference sequence).

The J gene is TRBJ1-5, the V gene TRBV30; D uncertain. V was cut by 0 bases and J by 0 bases, with 15 bases left in between. There are 17 residues in the CDR3. The germline V gene has CDR1 GTSNPN and CDR2 SVGIG (reference sequence). The CDR3 region is CAWSVGRYTPSNQPQHF. CDR3 sequence (DNA): TGTGCCTGGAGTGTTGGCCGCTATACTCCTAGCAATCAGCCCCAGCATTTT.